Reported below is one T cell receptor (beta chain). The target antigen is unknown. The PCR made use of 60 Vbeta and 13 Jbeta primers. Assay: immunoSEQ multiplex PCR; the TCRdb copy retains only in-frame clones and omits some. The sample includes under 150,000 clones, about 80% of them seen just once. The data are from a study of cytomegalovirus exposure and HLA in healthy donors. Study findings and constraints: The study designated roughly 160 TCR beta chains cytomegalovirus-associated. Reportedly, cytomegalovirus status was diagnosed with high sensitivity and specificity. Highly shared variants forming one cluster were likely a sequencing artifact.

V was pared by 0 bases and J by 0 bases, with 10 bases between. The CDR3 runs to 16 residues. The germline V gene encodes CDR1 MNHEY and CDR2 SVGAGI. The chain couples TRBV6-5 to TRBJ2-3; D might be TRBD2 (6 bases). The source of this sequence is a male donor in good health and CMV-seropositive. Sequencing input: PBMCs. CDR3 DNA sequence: TGTGCCAGCAGTTACTCGGGGCGGGGCAGCACAGATACGCAGTATTTT. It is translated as CASSYSGRGSTDTQYF.